What follows are 12 T cell receptor beta chains derived from one specimen sequenced in a study of T-cell reconstitution after alpha-beta-depleted transplantation in children. Unique molecular identifiers were incorporated during preparation of the TCRbeta library. TCRdb recomputed calls from the PCR reads with MiXCR, one row per CDR3 protein. The sample lists around 420,000 distinct CDR3 sequences, 15% to 20% occurring once. Source: PBMCs, mostly from graft donor cells, taken 360 days after TCRalphabeta/CD19-depleted stem cell transplant. These receptor sequences come from a boy under two years old who had a stem cell transplant for Wiskott-Aldrich syndrome, so the T cells may come from the graft donor.

This clonotype was counted a few times. The chain joins TRBV12-3 or TRBV12-4 to TRBJ1-2, with D uncertain. This CDR3 is 15 amino acids long. The V and J ends lost 3 bases and 6 bases respectively, with 17 bases between them. The CDR3 nucleotides are TGTGCCAGCAGTTTTACCCCTAGGCGGGGAAATGGCTACACCTTC. The encoded protein is CASSFTPRRGNGYTF.

V gene TRBV3-1 combines with J gene TRBJ2-1; TRBD2 matches at 8 bases. CDR1 is LGHDT and CDR2 is YNNKEL in the germline V gene (reference sequence). J lost 4 bases, V lost 2 bases, and 10 bases had no gene match. The CDR3 is 17 residues long. The CDR3 DNA follows: TGTGCCAGCAGCCAACCCCTTCAACTAGCGGTATACAATGAGCAGTTCTTC. This gives the protein CASSQPLQLAVYNEQFF.

This clonotype was counted between two and nine times. The chain joins TRBV5-1 to TRBJ2-7; 7 nucleotides line up with TRBD1. This CDR3 spans 15 amino acids. The germline CDR1 and CDR2 sequences are SGHRS and YFSETQ. The V gene end was trimmed by 4 bases and the J gene end by 0 bases; junction bases not matched to a gene: 7. CDR3 coding DNA: TGCGCCAGCAGCGTCACAGGGGTTGCCTCCTACGAGCAGTACTTC. Protein product: CASSVTGVASYEQYF.

V gene TRBV7-9 combines with J gene TRBJ2-1, with 8 bases identical to TRBD1. Germline trimming cut 3 bases from V and 1 base from J; bases unmatched to any gene: 8. This CDR3 comprises 17 residues. Germline-derived CDR1 and CDR2 are SEHNR and FQNEAQ (reference sequence). The CDR3 bases are TGTGCCAGCAGCTTGGGTAGCCGGGACAGGTCCTACAATGAGCAGTTCTTC. It specifies CASSLGSRDRSYNEQFF.

This clonotype was observed many times. The genes are TRBV5-1 and TRBJ2-1; D is unresolved. V lost 0 bases and J lost 0, with 7 bases in between. CDR1 is SGHRS and CDR2 is YFSETQ in the germline V gene. The CDR3 is 15 amino acids. CDR3: CASSLVVSSYNEQFF. In DNA, the CDR3 is TGCGCCAGCAGCTTGGTGGTGAGCTCCTACAATGAGCAGTTCTTC.

The sample holds a few counts of this clonotype. The V call is TRBV12-3 or TRBV12-4, the J call TRBJ1-6; TRBD1 aligns across 7 bases. Unmatched junction bases numbered 8, after V lost 6 bases and J lost 9 bases. The CDR3 covers 14 residues. The CDR3 DNA reads as TGTGCCAGCAGCCGGTCGACAGGGACTTCACCCCTCCACTTT. Translating it yields CASSRSTGTSPLHF.

This clonotype was recorded a few times. The rearrangement uses TRBV13 and TRBJ2-1; TRBD1 matches at 10 bases. V gave up 4 bases and J gave up 10 bases; unmatched junction bases: 4. Germline CDR1 and CDR2: PRHDT and FYEKMQ (reference sequence). The CDR3 sequence is 13 residues long. The CDR3 DNA reads as TGTGCCAGCAGCTCCGGACAGGGGGACGAGCAGTTCTTC. It translates to CASSSGQGDEQFF.

This chain connects TRBV12-3 or TRBV12-4 to TRBJ1-2; D is uncertain. Trimming took 3 bases from V and 4 from J, leaving 9 bases between them. The CDR3 runs 13 residues. This CDR3 reads CASSLDGLYGYTF. The CDR3 DNA follows: TGTGCCAGCAGTTTGGACGGCCTCTATGGCTACACCTTC.

With respect to this clonotype: A read error is likely, as this CDR3 ends without the conserved phenylalanine or tryptophan. The rearrangement uses TRBV7-2 and TRBJ2-1; D remains unclear. The germline V gene has CDR1 SGHTA and CDR2 FQGNSA. The CDR3 contains 14 residues. V was cut by 5 bases and J by 0 bases, with 8 bases left in between. CDR3 sequence (DNA): TGTGCCAGCAGCGGGCGGTCCTCCTACAATGAGCAGTTCCTC. This translates into CASSGRSSYNEQFL.

The V and J genes are TRBV10-3 and TRBJ2-7; TRBD1 matches 9 bases. Germline assignment: CDR1 ENHRY and CDR2 SYGVKD. With 7 bases clipped from V and 6 bases from J, the junction kept 10 bases outside the gene matches. CDR3 size: 14 residues. CDR3 bases: TGTGCCATCAAGCCGGGGACAGGGATTCCCGAGCAGTACTTC. This codes for CAIKPGTGIPEQYF.

V and J are TRBV20-1 and TRBJ2-7, with 10 positions matching TRBD1. The length of the CDR3 is 15 residues. The V gene end was trimmed by 1 base and the J gene end by 3 bases; junction bases not matched to a gene: 6. The germline V gene encodes CDR1 DFQATT and CDR2 SNEGSKA (reference sequence). CDR3 sequence (DNA): TGCAGTGCTAGAGTCCGCCGGGACAGGGGCTACGAGCAGTACTTC. Its translation: CSARVRRDRGYEQYF.

V and J are TRBV28 and TRBJ2-7; D gene unclear. This CDR3 region has 17 residues. The V end lost 4 bases, the J end lost 4 bases, and 23 bases lay between the germline ends. Germline-derived CDR1 and CDR2 are MDHEN and SYDVKM. The CDR3 region is CASSSAGLERSFYEQYF. The CDR3 region has the DNA TGTGCCAGCAGTTCGGCCGGCCTAGAGAGGTCCTTTTACGAGCAGTACTTC. The full variable domain, its missing parts supplied by reference TRBV28 and TRBJ2-7, is DVKVTQSSRYLVKRTGEKVFLECVQDMDHENMFWYRQDPGLGLRLIYFSYDVKMKEKGDIPEGYSVSREKKERFSLILESASTNQTSMYLCASSSAGLERSFYEQYFGPGTRLTVT.